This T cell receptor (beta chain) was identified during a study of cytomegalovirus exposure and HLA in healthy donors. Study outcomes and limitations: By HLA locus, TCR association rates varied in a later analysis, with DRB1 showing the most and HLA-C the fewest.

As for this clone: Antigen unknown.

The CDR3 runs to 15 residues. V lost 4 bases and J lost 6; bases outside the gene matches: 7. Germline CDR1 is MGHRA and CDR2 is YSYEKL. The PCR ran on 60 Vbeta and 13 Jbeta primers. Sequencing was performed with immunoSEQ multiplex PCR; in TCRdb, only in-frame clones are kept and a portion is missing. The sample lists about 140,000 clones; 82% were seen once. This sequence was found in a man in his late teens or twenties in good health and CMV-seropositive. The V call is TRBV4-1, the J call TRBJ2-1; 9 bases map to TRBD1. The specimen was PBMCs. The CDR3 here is CASSLQGALGNEQFF. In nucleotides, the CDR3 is TGCGCCAGCAGCCTACAGGGGGCGCTTGGCAATGAGCAGTTCTTC.